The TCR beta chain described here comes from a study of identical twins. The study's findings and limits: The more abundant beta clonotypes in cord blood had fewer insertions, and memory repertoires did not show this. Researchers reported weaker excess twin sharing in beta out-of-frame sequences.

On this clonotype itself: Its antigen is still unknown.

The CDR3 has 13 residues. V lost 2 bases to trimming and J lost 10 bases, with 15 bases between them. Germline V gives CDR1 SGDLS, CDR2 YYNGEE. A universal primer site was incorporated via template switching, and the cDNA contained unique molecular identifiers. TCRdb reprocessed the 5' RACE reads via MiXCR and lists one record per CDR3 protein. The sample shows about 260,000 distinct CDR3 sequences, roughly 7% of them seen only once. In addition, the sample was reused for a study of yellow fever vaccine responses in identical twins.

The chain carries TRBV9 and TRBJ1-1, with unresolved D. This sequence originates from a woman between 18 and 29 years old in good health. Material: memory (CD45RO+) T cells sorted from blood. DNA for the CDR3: TGTGCCAGCAGCGTTCTGTGGGAGGGCGCAGCTTTCTTT. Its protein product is CASSVLWEGAAFF.